This T cell receptor beta chain came from a study of cytomegalovirus exposure and HLA in healthy donors. Points on this clone: Its antigen is not identified.

Repertoires were generated with immunoSEQ multiplex PCR, while TCRdb's copy carries only in-frame clones and drops some. The sample consists of around 61,000 clones, around 93% of them appearing once. The germline CDR1 and CDR2 sequences are ENHRY and SYGVKD. The CDR3 contains 14 residues. Study-wide findings and caveats: The classifier reportedly diagnosed cytomegalovirus status with high sensitivity and specificity. Among TCR beta chains, those listed as cytomegalovirus-associated numbered around 160.

What was sequenced was PBMCs. This clonotype was obtained from a man aged 18 to 30 in good health and CMV-seropositive. This rearrangement joins TRBV10-3 to TRBJ2-3; D is undetermined. The CDR3 sequence is CASTPTAPTDTQYF. The CDR3 DNA follows: TGTGCTTCAACTCCCACAGCTCCCACAGATACGCAGTATTTT.